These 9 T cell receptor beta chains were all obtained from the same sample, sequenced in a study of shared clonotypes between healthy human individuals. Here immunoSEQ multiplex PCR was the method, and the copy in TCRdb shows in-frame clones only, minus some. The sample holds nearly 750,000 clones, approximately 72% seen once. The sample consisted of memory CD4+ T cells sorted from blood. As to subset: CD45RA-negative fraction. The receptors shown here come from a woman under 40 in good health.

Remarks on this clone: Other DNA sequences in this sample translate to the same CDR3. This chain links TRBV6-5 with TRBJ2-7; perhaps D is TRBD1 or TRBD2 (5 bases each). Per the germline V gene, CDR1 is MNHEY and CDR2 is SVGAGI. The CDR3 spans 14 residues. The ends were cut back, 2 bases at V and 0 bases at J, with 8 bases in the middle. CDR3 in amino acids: CASSYVGGSYEQYF. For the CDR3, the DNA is TGTGCCAGCAGTTACGTTGGGGGCTCCTACGAGCAGTACTTC.

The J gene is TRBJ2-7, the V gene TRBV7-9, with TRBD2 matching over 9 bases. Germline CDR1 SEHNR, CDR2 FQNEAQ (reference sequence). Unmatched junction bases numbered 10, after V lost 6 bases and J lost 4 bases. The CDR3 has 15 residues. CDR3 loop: CASRPTSGNTYEQYF. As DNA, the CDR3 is TGTGCCAGCAGACCGACTAGCGGAAACACTTACGAGCAGTACTTC.

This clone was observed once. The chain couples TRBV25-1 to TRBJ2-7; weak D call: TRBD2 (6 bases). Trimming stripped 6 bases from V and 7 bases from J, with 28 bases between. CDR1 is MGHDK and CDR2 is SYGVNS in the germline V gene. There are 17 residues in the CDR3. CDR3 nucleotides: TGTGCCAGCAGCGCCATCGGTGGTGGGAGGCCGACTACGGAGCAGTACTTC. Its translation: CASSAIGGGRPTTEQYF.

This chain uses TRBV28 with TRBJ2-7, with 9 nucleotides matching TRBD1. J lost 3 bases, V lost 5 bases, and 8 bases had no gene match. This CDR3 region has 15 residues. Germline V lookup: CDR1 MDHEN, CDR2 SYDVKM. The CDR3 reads CASSTTGTGYYEQYF. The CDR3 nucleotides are TGTGCCAGCAGTACGACCGGGACAGGGTACTACGAGCAGTACTTC.

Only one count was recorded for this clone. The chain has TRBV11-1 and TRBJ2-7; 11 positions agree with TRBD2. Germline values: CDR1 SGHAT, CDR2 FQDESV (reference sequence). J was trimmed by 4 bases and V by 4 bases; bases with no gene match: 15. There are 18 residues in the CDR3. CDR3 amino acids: CASSSGLAEQRVPYEQYF. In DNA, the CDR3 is TGTGCCAGCAGCTCGGGACTAGCGGAGCAGAGAGTTCCTTACGAGCAGTACTTC.

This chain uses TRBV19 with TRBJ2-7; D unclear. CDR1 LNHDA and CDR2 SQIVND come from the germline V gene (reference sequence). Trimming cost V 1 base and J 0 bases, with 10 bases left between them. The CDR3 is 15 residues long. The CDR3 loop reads CASSIGQDLSYEQYF. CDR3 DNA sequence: TGTGCCAGTAGTATAGGGCAGGACCTCTCCTACGAGCAGTACTTC. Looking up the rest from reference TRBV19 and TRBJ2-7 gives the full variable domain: DGGITQSPKYLFRKEGQNVTLSCEQNLNHDAMYWYRQDPGQGLRLIYYSQIVNDFQKGDIAEGYSVSREKKESFPLTVTSAQKNPTAFYLCASSIGQDLSYEQYFGPGTRLTVT.

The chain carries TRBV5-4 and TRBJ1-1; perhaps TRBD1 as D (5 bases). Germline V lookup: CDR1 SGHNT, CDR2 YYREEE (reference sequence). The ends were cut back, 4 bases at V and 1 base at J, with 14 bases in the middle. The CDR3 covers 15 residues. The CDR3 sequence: CASSVTGTENTEAFF. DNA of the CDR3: TGTGCCAGCAGCGTGACCGGGACCGAGAACACTGAAGCTTTCTTT.

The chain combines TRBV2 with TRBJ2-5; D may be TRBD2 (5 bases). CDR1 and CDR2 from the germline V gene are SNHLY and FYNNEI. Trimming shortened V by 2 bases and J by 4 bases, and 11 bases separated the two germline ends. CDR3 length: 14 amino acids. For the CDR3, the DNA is TGTGCCAGCAGTGAAATAGGCGGACTAGAGACCCAGTACTTC. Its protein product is CASSEIGGLETQYF.

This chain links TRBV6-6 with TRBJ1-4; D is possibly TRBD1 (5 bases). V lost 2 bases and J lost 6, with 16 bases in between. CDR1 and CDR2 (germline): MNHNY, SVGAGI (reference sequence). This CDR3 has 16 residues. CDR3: CASSYPRGGVDEKLFF. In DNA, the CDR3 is TGTGCCAGCAGTTACCCCCGGGGGGGTGTTGATGAAAAACTGTTTTTT.